This T cell receptor (beta chain) stems from a study of blood T cell repertoires in COVID-19. Study summary: Collection of acute and convalescent COVID-19 samples took place in the United States, Italy and Spain. PBMCs, B-cell-depleted T cells, or T cells provided the cDNA or gDNA that made up the material.

The CDR3 spans 14 residues. Per the germline V gene, CDR1 is LNHDA and CDR2 is SQIVND (reference sequence). The V end was cut by 0 bases, the J end by 3 bases, with 8 bases between. Clones were read by immunoSEQ multiplex PCR, and TCRdb kept only the in-frame ones, dropping some. The sample has some 530,000 clones, 70% to 90% seen once. This rearrangement joins TRBV19 to TRBJ2-5, with D maybe TRBD1 (5 bases). The sequence was collected from a human donor in a cohort sampled during active COVID-19. Material for sequencing was peripheral blood. For the CDR3, the DNA is TGTGCCAGTAGTATAGATTCAGGGAAAGAGACCCAGTACTTC. It translates to CASSIDSGKETQYF.